The clone carrying this T cell receptor (beta chain) was counted only a few times. Its specificity is unknown. The CDR3 is 14 amino acids. Trimming stripped 1 base from V and 2 bases from J, with 7 bases between. Germline values: CDR1 SGHTA, CDR2 FQGTGA. This record comes from a study of beta chain features in type 1 diabetes. Findings and caveats of the study: Shortening that was moderate but significant affected the TCRB CDR3s of Type 1 diabetes patients in all four CD4+ subsets. A potential PCR bias toward shorter templates would be equal in patient and control samples.

Every bit of the isolated RNA underwent reverse transcription, so sequencing read expressed TCRB transcripts. Sequenced by immunoSEQ multiplex PCR; TCRdb stores in-frame clones only, minus some. The sample shows a few hundred thousand clones, around 28% of them seen only once. The genes are TRBV7-3 and TRBJ2-3, with D unclear. The specimen was naive CD4+ T cells from blood. The receptor was derived from a man in his late teens or twenties in good health. The CDR3 DNA reads as TGTGCCAGCAGCTTAAAGGGATTCACAGATACGCAGTATTTT. Its protein product is CASSLKGFTDTQYF.